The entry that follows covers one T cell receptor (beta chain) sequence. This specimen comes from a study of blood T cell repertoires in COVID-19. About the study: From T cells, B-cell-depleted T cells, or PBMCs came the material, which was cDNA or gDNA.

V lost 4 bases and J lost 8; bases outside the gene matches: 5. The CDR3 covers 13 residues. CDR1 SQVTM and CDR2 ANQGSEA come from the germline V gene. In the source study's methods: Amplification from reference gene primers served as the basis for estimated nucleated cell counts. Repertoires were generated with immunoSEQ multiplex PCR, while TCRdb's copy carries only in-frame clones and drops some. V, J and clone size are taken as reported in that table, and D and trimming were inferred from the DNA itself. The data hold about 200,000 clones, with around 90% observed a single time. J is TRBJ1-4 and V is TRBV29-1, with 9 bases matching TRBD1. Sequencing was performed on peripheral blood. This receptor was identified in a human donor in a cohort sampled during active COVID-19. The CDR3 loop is CSVGTGAGEKLFF. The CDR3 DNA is TGCAGCGTTGGGACAGGGGCAGGAGAAAAACTGTTTTTT.